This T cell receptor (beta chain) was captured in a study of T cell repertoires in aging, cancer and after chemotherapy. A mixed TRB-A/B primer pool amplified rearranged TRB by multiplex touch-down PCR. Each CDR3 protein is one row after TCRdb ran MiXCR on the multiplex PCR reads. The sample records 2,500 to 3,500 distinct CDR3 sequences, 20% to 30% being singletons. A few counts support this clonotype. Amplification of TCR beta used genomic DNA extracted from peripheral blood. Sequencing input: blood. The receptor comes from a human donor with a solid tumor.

CDR3 protein: CASRAGMNTGELFF. The CDR3 region has the DNA TGTGCCAGCAGAGCGGGAATGAACACCGGGGAGCTGTTTTTT. The chain combines TRBV7-3 with TRBJ2-2; 7 bases agree with TRBD2. Unmatched junction bases numbered 2, after V lost 6 bases and J lost 1 base. Germline lookup yields CDR1 SGHTA and CDR2 FQGTGA. The CDR3 covers 14 residues.